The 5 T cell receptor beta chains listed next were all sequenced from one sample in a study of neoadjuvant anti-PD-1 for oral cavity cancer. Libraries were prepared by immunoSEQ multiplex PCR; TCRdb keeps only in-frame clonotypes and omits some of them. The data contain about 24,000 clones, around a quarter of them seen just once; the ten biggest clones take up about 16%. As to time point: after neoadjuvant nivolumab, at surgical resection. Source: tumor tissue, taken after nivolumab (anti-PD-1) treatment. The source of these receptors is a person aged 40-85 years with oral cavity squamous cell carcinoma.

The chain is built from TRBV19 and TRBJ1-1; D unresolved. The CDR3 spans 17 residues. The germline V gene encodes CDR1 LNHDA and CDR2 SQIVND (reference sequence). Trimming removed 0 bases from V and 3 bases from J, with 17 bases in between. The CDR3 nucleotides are TGTGCCAGTAGTATAGATCGAGCGTCCATGAGGTACACTGAAGCTTTCTTT. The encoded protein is CASSIDRASMRYTEAFF.

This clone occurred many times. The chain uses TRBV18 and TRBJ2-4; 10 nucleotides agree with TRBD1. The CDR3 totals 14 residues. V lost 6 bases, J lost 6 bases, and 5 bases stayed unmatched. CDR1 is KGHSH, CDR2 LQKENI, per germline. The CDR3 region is CASSPTGGANIQYF. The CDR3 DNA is TGTGCCAGCTCCCCGACAGGGGGCGCAAACATTCAGTACTTC.

CDR3 residues: CATSRDVVNTEAFF. The CDR3 DNA reads TGTGCCACCAGCAGAGATGTCGTAAACACTGAAGCTTTCTTT. The chain couples TRBV15 to TRBJ1-1, with unresolved D. V dropped 0 bases and J dropped 2 bases, with 7 bases sitting between them. There are 14 residues in the CDR3. Germline CDR1 is LNHNV and CDR2 is YYDKDF (reference sequence).

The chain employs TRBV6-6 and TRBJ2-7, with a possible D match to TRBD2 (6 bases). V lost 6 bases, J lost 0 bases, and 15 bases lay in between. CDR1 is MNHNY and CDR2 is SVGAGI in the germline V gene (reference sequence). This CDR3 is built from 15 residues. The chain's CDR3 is CASSDAGRYSYEQYF. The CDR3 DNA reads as TGTGCCAGCAGCGACGCGGGGCGTTACTCCTACGAGCAGTACTTC.

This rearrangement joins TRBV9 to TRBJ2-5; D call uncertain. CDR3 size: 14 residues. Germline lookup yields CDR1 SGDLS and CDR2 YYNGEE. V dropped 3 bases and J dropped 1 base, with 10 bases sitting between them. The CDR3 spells CASSAPDTQETQYF. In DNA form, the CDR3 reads TGTGCCAGCAGCGCCCCGGATACCCAAGAGACCCAGTACTTC.